This T cell receptor (beta chain) stems from a study of T cells in Graves' hyperthyroidism and ophthalmopathy. Study details: It was at initial diagnosis, before any treatment, that peripheral blood was collected. Whole-study findings and limits: Model-based prediction identified ophthalmopathy a median 6.5 months prior to its onset. Most thyroid clonotypes expanded above 0.001 were also detected in blood.

This CDR3 is built from 15 residues. After removal of 8 bases from V and 3 bases from J, the junction contained 10 bases not matched to a gene. Germline V gene lookup returns CDR1 MGHRA and CDR2 YSYEKL. Amplification of TCR beta CDR3 regions used RNA as the template. The HTBI primer set was used in a first-round RT-PCR of the TCR CDR3. TCRdb redid the calling of the multiplex PCR reads with MiXCR, one entry per CDR3 protein. The data contain about 610,000 distinct CDR3 sequences, under 15% of them singletons. Uncontrolled infection, other autoimmune disease, pregnancy or lactation led to exclusion. Worth noting for this clonotype: Its target is unknown.

The chain has TRBV4-1 and TRBJ2-7, with 10 positions matching TRBD1. Material for sequencing was blood. The sequence derives from a woman in her forties with Graves' ophthalmopathy. CDR3 loop: CASCSGTGDRYEQYF. DNA for the CDR3: TGCGCCAGCTGTTCAGGGACAGGGGACCGCTACGAGCAGTACTTC.